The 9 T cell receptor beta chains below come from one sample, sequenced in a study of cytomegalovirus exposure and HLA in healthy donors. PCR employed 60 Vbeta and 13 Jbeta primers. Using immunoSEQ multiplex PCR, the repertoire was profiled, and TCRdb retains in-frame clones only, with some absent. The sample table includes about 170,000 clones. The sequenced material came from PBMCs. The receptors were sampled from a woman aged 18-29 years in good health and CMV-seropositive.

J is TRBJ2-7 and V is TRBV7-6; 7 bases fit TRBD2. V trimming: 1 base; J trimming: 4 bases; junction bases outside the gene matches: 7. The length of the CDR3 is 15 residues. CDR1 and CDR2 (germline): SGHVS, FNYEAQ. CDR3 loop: CASSLGLAARYEQYF. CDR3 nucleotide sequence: TGTGCCAGCAGCTTAGGACTAGCTGCGCGTTACGAGCAGTACTTC.

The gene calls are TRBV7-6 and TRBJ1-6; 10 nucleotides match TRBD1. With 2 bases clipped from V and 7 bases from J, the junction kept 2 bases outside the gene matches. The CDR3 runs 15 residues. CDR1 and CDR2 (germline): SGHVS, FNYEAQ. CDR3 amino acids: CASSLSGQGNSPLHF. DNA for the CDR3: TGTGCCAGCAGCTTATCGGGACAGGGGAATTCACCCCTCCACTTT. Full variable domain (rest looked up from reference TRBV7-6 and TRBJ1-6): GAGVSQSPRYKVTKRGQDVALRCDPISGHVSLYWYRQALGQGPEFLTYFNYEAQQDKSGLPNDRFSAERPEGSISTLTIQRTEQRDSAMYRCASSLSGQGNSPLHFGNGTRLTVT.

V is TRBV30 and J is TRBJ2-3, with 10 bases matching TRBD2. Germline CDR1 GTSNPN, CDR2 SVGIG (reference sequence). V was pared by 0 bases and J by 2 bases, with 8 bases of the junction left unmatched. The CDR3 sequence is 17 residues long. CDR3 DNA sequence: TGTGCCTGGAGTGTACGTAGAACTAGCGGGAACACAGATACGCAGTATTTT. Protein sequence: CAWSVRRTSGNTDTQYF.

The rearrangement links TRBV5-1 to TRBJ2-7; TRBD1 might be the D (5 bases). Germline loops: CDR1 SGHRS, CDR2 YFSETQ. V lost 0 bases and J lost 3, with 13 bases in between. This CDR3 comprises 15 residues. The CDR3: CASSLAQGTHYEQYF. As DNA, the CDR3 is TGCGCCAGCAGCTTGGCCCAGGGAACCCACTACGAGCAGTACTTC.

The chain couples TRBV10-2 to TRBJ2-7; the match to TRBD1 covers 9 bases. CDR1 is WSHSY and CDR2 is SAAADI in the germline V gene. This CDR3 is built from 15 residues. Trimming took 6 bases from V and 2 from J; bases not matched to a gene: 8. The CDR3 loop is CASRPGQGQTYEQYF. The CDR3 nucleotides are TGCGCCAGCAGACCCGGACAGGGGCAAACCTACGAGCAGTACTTC.

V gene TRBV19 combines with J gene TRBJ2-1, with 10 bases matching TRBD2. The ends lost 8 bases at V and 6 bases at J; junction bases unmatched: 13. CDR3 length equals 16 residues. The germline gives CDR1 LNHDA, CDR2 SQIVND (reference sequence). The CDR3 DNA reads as TGTGCCAGTGAAGATCCTAGCGGGAGCTCTCCCAATGAGCAGTTCTTC. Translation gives CASEDPSGSSPNEQFF.

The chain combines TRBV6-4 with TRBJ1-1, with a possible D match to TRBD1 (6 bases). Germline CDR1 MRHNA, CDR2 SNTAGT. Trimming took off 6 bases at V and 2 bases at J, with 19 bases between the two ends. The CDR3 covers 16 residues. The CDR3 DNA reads TGTGCCAGCAGGCAAAACCCCGGGACATGTAACACTGAAGCTTTCTTT. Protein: CASRQNPGTCNTEAFF.

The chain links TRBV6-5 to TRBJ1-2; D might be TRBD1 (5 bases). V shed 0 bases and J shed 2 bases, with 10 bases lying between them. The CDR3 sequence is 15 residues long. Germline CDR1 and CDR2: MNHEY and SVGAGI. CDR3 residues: CASSYSTEGNYGYTF. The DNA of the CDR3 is TGTGCCAGCAGTTACTCGACGGAGGGGAACTATGGCTACACCTTC.

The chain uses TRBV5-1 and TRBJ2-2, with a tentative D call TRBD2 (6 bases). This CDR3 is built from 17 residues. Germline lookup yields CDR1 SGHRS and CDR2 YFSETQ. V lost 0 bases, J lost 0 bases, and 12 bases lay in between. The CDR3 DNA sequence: TGCGCCAGCAGCTTGGTTCTAGCGACCTCGAACACCGGGGAGCTGTTTTTT. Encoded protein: CASSLVLATSNTGELFF. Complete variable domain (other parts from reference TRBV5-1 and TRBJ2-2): KAGVTQTPRYLIKTRGQQVTLSCSPISGHRSVSWYQQTPGQGLQFLFEYFSETQRNKGNFPGRFSGRQFSNSRSEMNVSTLELGDSALYLCASSLVLATSNTGELFFGEGSRLTVL.